The 23 T cell receptor beta chains in this list originate from one sample, sequenced in a study of T cells after yellow fever vaccination. TCRdb used MiXCR to reprocess the 5' RACE reads, holding one entry per CDR3 protein. The data hold around 340,000 distinct CDR3 sequences, with 9.5% to 15% observed a single time. Sequenced material: CD4+ T cells sorted from PBMCs, taken 15 days after the yellow fever booster vaccination. These receptors came from a man younger than 35 who received the YFV17D yellow fever vaccine.

The genes are TRBV11-2 and TRBJ2-5; possible D gene TRBD2, 6 bases. This CDR3 is built from 15 residues. Germline V gives CDR1 SGHAT, CDR2 FQNNGV. The V end lost 5 bases, the J end lost 4 bases, and 17 bases lay between the germline ends. CDR3 nucleotides: TGTGCCAGCAGCGAAGTCGGGGGAGTCGGAGAGACCCAGTACTTC. Its translation: CASSEVGGVGETQYF. The full variable domain, in which reference TRBV11-2 and TRBJ2-5 provide the parts outside the CDR3, is EAGVAQSPRYKIIEKRQSVAFWCNPISGHATLYWYQQILGQGPKLLIQFQNNGVVDDSQLPKDRFSAERLKGVDSTLKIQPAKLEDSAVYLCASSEVGGVGETQYFGPGTRLLVL.

The chain has TRBV4-3 and TRBJ2-2; 10 bases are shared with TRBD1. Trimming took 1 base from V and 1 from J; bases not matched to a gene: 21. The CDR3 has 23 residues. From germline, CDR1 is LGHNA and CDR2 YSLEER. The CDR3 reads CASSQVSGDPGTGALLNTGELFF. The CDR3 DNA reads as TGCGCCAGCAGCCAAGTGTCGGGGGACCCCGGGACAGGGGCCCTACTGAACACCGGGGAGCTGTTTTTT.

This clonotype was counted between two and nine times. The chain joins TRBV5-1 to TRBJ2-1; D is uncertain. The V and J ends lost 4 bases and 0 bases respectively, with 11 bases between them. The CDR3 sequence is 15 residues long. Germline V gene sequence: CDR1 SGHRS, CDR2 YFSETQ. The CDR3 sequence is CASSQSSGSYNEQFF. The DNA of the CDR3 is TGCGCCAGCAGCCAGTCGTCGGGCTCCTACAATGAGCAGTTCTTC.

There are a few counts of this clonotype. The junction departs from the called germline gene at one end, perhaps through a read error. The rearrangement joins TRBV3-1 to TRBJ2-5; D may match TRBD1 or TRBD2 (6 bases each). CDR1 and CDR2 (germline): LGHDT, YNNKEL (reference sequence). The CDR3 has 15 amino acids. The CDR3 here is CASSWGPGVQGTQYF. The CDR3 DNA is TGTGCCAGCAGCTGGGGGCCGGGAGTGCAAGGGACCCAGTACTTC.

In its sample, this clonotype was seen a few times. The genes are TRBV27 and TRBJ2-2; D ambiguous. V dropped 2 bases and J dropped 6 bases, with 7 bases sitting between them. From germline, CDR1 is MNHEY and CDR2 SMNVEV (reference sequence). This CDR3 spans 13 amino acids. The CDR3 spells CASSLRHSGELFF. CDR3 sequence (DNA): TGTGCCAGCAGTTTACGGCATTCCGGGGAGCTGTTTTTT.

The chain employs TRBV4-3 and TRBJ2-3; 16 positions match TRBD2. Germline trimming cut 4 bases from V and 2 bases from J; bases unmatched to any gene: 6. The CDR3 is 18 residues long. Germline-derived CDR1 and CDR2 are LGHNA and YSLEER. CDR3 nucleotides: TGCGCCAGCAGCCTCGGGACTAGCGGGGGGGCCCCCACAGATACGCAGTATTTT. It is translated as CASSLGTSGGAPTDTQYF.

This chain uses TRBV5-1 with TRBJ1-1; D gene uncertain. From germline, CDR1 is SGHRS and CDR2 YFSETQ. The CDR3 runs 14 residues. The V gene lost 1 base and the J gene lost 1 base, with 8 bases spanning the gap. In DNA form, the CDR3 reads TGCGCCAGCAGCTTGTTGCCGGGGAACACTGAAGCTTTCTTT. Translation gives CASSLLPGNTEAFF.

The chain recombines TRBV7-9 with TRBJ2-6, with D tentatively TRBD1 (6 bases). This CDR3 is built from 18 residues. Trimming shortened V by 4 bases and J by 0 bases, and 16 bases separated the two germline ends. The V gene's germline CDR1 is SEHNR and CDR2 FQNEAQ (reference sequence). The CDR3 protein is CASSSNYRAISGANVLTF. CDR3 bases: TGTGCCAGCAGCTCCAACTACAGGGCGATCTCTGGGGCCAACGTCCTGACTTTC.

This clonotype was recorded a few times. The chain is built from TRBV24-1 and TRBJ2-3; the match to TRBD1 covers 7 bases. Germline V lookup: CDR1 KGHDR, CDR2 SFDVKD. This CDR3 is built from 18 residues. J lost 1 base, V lost 0 bases, and 9 bases had no gene match. Written as DNA, the CDR3 is TGTGCCACCAGTGATTTGCGAGGTCCAGGGGGAGGCACAGATACGCAGTATTTT. Protein product: CATSDLRGPGGGTDTQYF.

This clonotype was seen only a few times. V gene TRBV12-3 or TRBV12-4 combines with J gene TRBJ1-2; 8 bases line up with TRBD1. V shed 6 bases, J shed 8 bases, and the junction held 8 bases outside the gene matches. This CDR3 is built from 13 residues. In DNA form, the CDR3 reads TGTGCCAGCAGACAGACAGGGGCCGACGGCTACACCTTC. It codes for CASRQTGADGYTF.

The chain has TRBV18 and TRBJ2-3, with TRBD1 as a possible D gene (7 bases). This CDR3 contains 15 residues. Germline assignment: CDR1 KGHSH and CDR2 LQKENI. V shed 3 bases and J shed 3 bases, with 13 bases lying between them. Here the CDR3 reads CASSPPTGRTDTQYF. The CDR3, as DNA: TGTGCCAGCTCACCGCCGACAGGGAGGACAGATACGCAGTATTTT.

The rearrangement uses TRBV6-1 and TRBJ2-7; 7 bases map to TRBD1. The CDR3 covers 14 residues. Germline CDR1 and CDR2: MNHNS and SASEGT. Unmatched junction bases numbered 5, after V lost 3 bases and J lost 3 bases. CDR3 coding DNA: TGTGCCAGCAGTGATATCAACAGGGGCTACGAGCAGTACGTC. This codes for CASSDINRGYEQYV.

This chain joins TRBV19 and TRBJ2-4; maybe TRBD1 (6 bases). Deletions cut 2 bases from V and 3 bases from J, with 8 bases between. This CDR3 has 14 residues. In germline, CDR1 is LNHDA, CDR2 SQIVND (reference sequence). The CDR3 spells CASSIQGFKNIQYF. In DNA, the CDR3 is TGTGCCAGTAGTATACAGGGGTTCAAAAACATTCAGTACTTC.

This clonotype was counted only a few times. This chain joins TRBV28 and TRBJ2-1; D perhaps matches TRBD2 (5 bases). From germline, CDR1 is MDHEN and CDR2 SYDVKM. V lost 4 bases and J lost 4, with 17 bases in between. The length of the CDR3 is 16 residues. As DNA, the CDR3 is TGTGCCAGCAGTTCGGGATCTGGTAGGAGTTACAATGAGCAGTTCTTC. This sequence encodes CASSSGSGRSYNEQFF. Combining the CDR3 with reference TRBV28 and TRBJ2-1 gives the whole variable domain DVKVTQSSRYLVKRTGEKVFLECVQDMDHENMFWYRQDPGLGLRLIYFSYDVKMKEKGDIPEGYSVSREKKERFSLILESASTNQTSMYLCASSSGSGRSYNEQFFGPGTRLTVL.

This clonotype was found many times. This rearrangement joins TRBV7-3 to TRBJ2-7; 7 bases align to TRBD2. The CDR3 totals 14 residues. J gave up 2 bases and V 2 bases, and 3 bases lay outside the gene matches. CDR1 SGHTA and CDR2 FQGTGA come from the germline V gene. CDR3 sequence: CASSLLGGPYEQYF. CDR3 sequence (DNA): TGTGCCAGCAGCTTACTGGGAGGGCCCTACGAGCAGTACTTC.

The chain is built from TRBV7-9 and TRBJ2-7; D is unresolved. The length of the CDR3 is 11 residues. CDR1 is SEHNR, CDR2 FQNEAQ, per germline (reference sequence). The V gene lost 4 bases and the J gene lost 6 bases, with 7 bases spanning the gap. CDR3 coding DNA: TGTGCCAGCAGCTCCTGGGGCGAGCAGTACGTC. Translating it yields CASSSWGEQYV.

This clonotype was observed a handful of times. This rearrangement joins TRBV7-2 to TRBJ2-3, with D possibly matching TRBD1 (6 bases). The CDR3 consists of 13 residues. V lost 5 bases to trimming and J lost 6 bases, with 12 bases between them. The germline gives CDR1 SGHTA, CDR2 FQGNSA. The CDR3 region is CASSQQGWDTQYF. In DNA form, the CDR3 reads TGTGCCAGCAGCCAACAGGGATGGGATACGCAGTATTTT.

The chain links TRBV14 to TRBJ2-1; D gene ambiguous. The ends were cut back, 2 bases at V and 6 bases at J, with 11 bases in the middle. The CDR3 has 14 residues. Looked up from germline, CDR1 is SGHDN and CDR2 is FVKESK. As DNA, the CDR3 is TGTGCCAGCAGCCAAAATCTAGGGTTCAATGAGCAGTTCTTC. This gives the protein CASSQNLGFNEQFF.

The J gene is TRBJ1-2, the V gene TRBV30; D is uncertain. CDR1 GTSNPN and CDR2 SVGIG come from the germline V gene (reference sequence). Trimming pared 0 bases from V and 0 bases from J, leaving 8 bases between. This CDR3 has 14 residues. The CDR3 spells CAWSVNLANYGYTF. The DNA of the CDR3 is TGTGCCTGGAGTGTAAATTTAGCTAACTATGGCTACACCTTC. The whole variable domain, remainder taken from reference TRBV30 and TRBJ1-2, is SQTIHQWPATLVQPVGSPLSLECTVEGTSNPNLYWYRQAAGRGLQLLFYSVGIGQISSEVPQNLSASRPQDRQFILSSKKLLLSDSGFYLCAWSVNLANYGYTFGSGTRLTVV.

This chain uses TRBV5-1 with TRBJ2-7, with unresolved D. Trimming removed 4 bases at V and 3 bases at J, with 14 bases between. Per germline, CDR1 SGHRS and CDR2 YFSETQ. This CDR3 spans 14 amino acids. CDR3 residues: CASSPRDTIYEQYF. CDR3 nucleotide sequence: TGCGCCAGCAGCCCCAGAGACACAATCTACGAGCAGTACTTC.

In its sample, this clonotype was seen a few times. V and J are TRBV7-2 and TRBJ1-3; D possibly corresponds to TRBD1 (5 bases). V lost 1 base to trimming and J lost 2 bases, with 12 bases between them. Germline CDR1 SGHTA, CDR2 FQGNSA. CDR3 length equals 16 residues. The CDR3 spells CASSLEGRVAGNTIYF. DNA of the CDR3: TGTGCCAGCAGCTTAGAGGGCAGGGTAGCTGGAAACACCATATATTTT.

The sample holds a few counts of this clonotype. V and J are TRBV4-2 and TRBJ2-3; 9 bases agree with TRBD2. Germline loops: CDR1 LGHNA, CDR2 YNFKEQ. This CDR3 spans 16 amino acids. V lost 4 bases to trimming and J lost 4 bases; unmatched junction nucleotides: 9. In nucleotides, the CDR3 is TGTGCCAGCAGCCTTGGGACTAGCCGACAACCAGATACGCAGTATTTT. Its protein product is CASSLGTSRQPDTQYF.

The chain is built from TRBV7-6 and TRBJ2-7; a possible D gene is TRBD1 (7 bases). Germline V gene lookup returns CDR1 SGHVS and CDR2 FNYEAQ. CDR3 length: 14 residues. The V and J ends lost 7 bases and 5 bases respectively, with 18 bases between them. CDR3: CASTRGQGDHEQYF. CDR3 coding DNA: TGTGCCAGCACCCGGGGGCAGGGGGACCACGAGCAGTACTTC.